These T cell receptor beta chains were read from a single sample in a study of blood T cell repertoires in COVID-19. Clones were sequenced by immunoSEQ multiplex PCR, and TCRdb holds only the in-frame ones, with some missing. Among more than 150,000 clones listed, 85% to 90% were seen once. The sample comprised peripheral blood. All receptors derive from a woman in her thirties or forties with acute or convalescent COVID-19. Both conserved end residues are part of each CDR3. A D gene is named only where the DNA matches it firmly. Clone size appears in some rows only: once, few, many, or a class for an expanded clone.

v_call	j_call	d_call	clone_size	cdr3_nt	cdr3_aa
TRBV9	TRBJ1-1	.	.	TGTGCCAGCAGCGGACAGAACACTGAAGCTTTCTTT	CASSGQNTEAFF
TRBV2	TRBJ2-4	TRBD1	.	TGTGCCAGCAGTGTGACAGGGGAGACCAAAAACATTCAGTACTTC	CASSVTGETKNIQYF
TRBV2	TRBJ2-2	TRBD2	.	TGTGCCACTAACAGCGGGGGAGGGAACACCGGGGAGCTGTTTTTT	CATNSGGGNTGELFF
TRBV5-1	TRBJ2-1	TRBD2	once	TGCGCCAGCAGCTTTGGGGGGGAGAAACCTGAGCAGTTCTTC	CASSFGGEKPEQFF
TRBV3-1/TRBV3-2	TRBJ2-5	.	.	TGTGCCAGCAGTCTTCGGACGGGGCAAGAGACCCAGTACTTC	CASSLRTGQETQYF
TRBV2	TRBJ1-4	.	.	TGTGCCAGCGTACTAGGGTATGACCTGTTTTTT	CASVLGYDLFF
TRBV28	TRBJ1-5	.	once	TGTGCCAACCCGACACAGGGAACCCAGCCCCAGCATTTT	CANPTQGTQPQHF
TRBV7-2	TRBJ2-2	TRBD2	.	TGTGCCAGCAGCTTAGTAGAGCTGGGTAGCGGGAGTGTCGAGCTGTTTTTT	CASSLVELGSGSVELFF
TRBV13	TRBJ2-7	TRBD2	.	TGTGCCAGCAGCCCAGCGGGAGGGCCCTACGAGCAGTACTTC	CASSPAGGPYEQYF
TRBV11-1	TRBJ1-4	.	.	TGTGCCAGCAGCCGACAAGGGGTCGGTGAAAAACTGTTTTTT	CASSRQGVGEKLFF
TRBV7-8	TRBJ1-5	.	.	TGTGCCAGCAGCCCACCGGTCGGTCAGCCCCAGCATTTT	CASSPPVGQPQHF
TRBV19	TRBJ1-4	.	.	TGTGCCAGTAGTATACTCGGAGAGAATGAAAAACTGTTTTTT	CASSILGENEKLFF
TRBV10-3	TRBJ1-3	.	.	TGTGCCATCAGTGAGTCGAGGCAGGGGCCTGGAAACACCATATATTTT	CAISESRQGPGNTIYF
TRBV12-3/TRBV12-4	TRBJ1-3	.	.	TGTGCCAGCAGTCGGACAGGAAACACCATATATTTT	CASSRTGNTIYF
TRBV6-5	TRBJ1-1	.	.	TGTGCCAGCAGTTACTCGCGGCCGGCGAACACTGAAGCTTTCTTT	CASSYSRPANTEAFF
TRBV7-9	TRBJ1-6	TRBD1	.	TGTGCCAGCAGCTCGGGACAGAATTCACCCCTCCACTTT	CASSSGQNSPLHF
TRBV30	TRBJ1-3	.	.	TGTGCCTGGAGCGACATGTTGGTCTCTGGAAACACCATATATTTT	CAWSDMLVSGNTIYF
TRBV30	TRBJ1-2	.	.	TGTGCCTGGAGATTCGGAGTTTCGTACCCGCGTGTATGGGGCTACACCTTC	CAWRFGVSYPRVWGYTF
TRBV11-2	TRBJ1-1	TRBD1	.	TGTGCCAGCGGGACAGGGGGCCCCTTGAACACTGAAGCTTTCTTT	CASGTGGPLNTEAFF
TRBV6-5	TRBJ2-7	.	.	TGTGCCAGCAGACAGGGAACCTACGAGCAGTACTTC	CASRQGTYEQYF
TRBV27	TRBJ2-1	TRBD2	.	TGTGCCAGCAGTTTAGTAGCGGGGGGGTGGTACAATGAGCAGTTCTTC	CASSLVAGGWYNEQFF
TRBV5-1	TRBJ1-1	TRBD1	.	TGCGCCAGCAGCTTGAGGACAGGGGAGAACACTGAAGCTTTCTTT	CASSLRTGENTEAFF
TRBV2	TRBJ1-5	.	few	TGTGCCAGCAGTGAACAGGTTATTAGCAATCAGCCCCAGCATTTT	CASSEQVISNQPQHF
TRBV27	TRBJ2-2	.	.	TGTGCCAGCAGTTTCGAGTTAGGGGAGCTGTTTTTT	CASSFELGELFF
TRBV9	TRBJ2-7	TRBD1	.	TGTGCCAGCAGCGGAGACGTTAACCCAGGACAGGGCTCCTACGAGCAGTACTTC	CASSGDVNPGQGSYEQYF
TRBV10-1	TRBJ2-7	.	.	TGCGCCAGCAGTGCTATCAGAACAGGCGAGCAGTACTTC	CASSAIRTGEQYF
TRBV19	TRBJ1-5	TRBD1	.	TGTGCCAGTAGTATTAGGGACAGTTTTTATCAGCCCCAGCATTTT	CASSIRDSFYQPQHF
TRBV11-2	TRBJ2-6	.	.	TGTGCCAGCAGCTCTCAGGGTTCTGGGGCCAACGTCCTGACTTTC	CASSSQGSGANVLTF
TRBV25-1	TRBJ1-4	.	.	TGTGCCAGCAGTTTCGGCGGAAATGAAAAACTGTTTTTT	CASSFGGNEKLFF
TRBV9	TRBJ2-1	.	.	TGTGCCAGCAGCGAACAGGGATTACATTACAATGAGCAGTTCTTC	CASSEQGLHYNEQFF
TRBV3-1/TRBV3-2	TRBJ1-2	TRBD1	.	TGTGCCAGCAACCCTACGGGACAGAATAACTATGGCTACACCTTC	CASNPTGQNNYGYTF
TRBV3-1/TRBV3-2	TRBJ1-2	.	.	TGTGCCAGCAGCCAAGATCCGGGGTCCTGGGGCTACACCTTC	CASSQDPGSWGYTF
TRBV24-1	TRBJ2-3	TRBD2	.	TGTGCCACCAGCAAATCCGGTGGGCGGGAGGGCCCAGTCCCAGATACGCAGTATTTT	CATSKSGGREGPVPDTQYF
TRBV29-1	TRBJ2-2	TRBD2	.	TGCAGCGTTGATCTAGCGGGGGGGCCCGGGGAGCTGTTTTTT	CSVDLAGGPGELFF
TRBV10-1	TRBJ2-7	TRBD2	.	TGCGCCAGCAGCGAAGAGACAAATAGCGGGGAGCAGTACTTC	CASSEETNSGEQYF
TRBV4-2	TRBJ2-7	TRBD2	.	TGTGCCAGCAGCCAAGGGACTAGCGGGAGCGAGCAGTACTTC	CASSQGTSGSEQYF
TRBV27	TRBJ2-6	TRBD1	.	TGTGCCAGCAGTTTAAGCGGGACAGGGGGCGCGGAAGGGGCCAACGTCCTGACTTTC	CASSLSGTGGAEGANVLTF
TRBV19	TRBJ1-1	.	.	TGTGCCAGTAGTCAAAAGCTAAGACAGATAAACACTGAAGCTTTCTTT	CASSQKLRQINTEAFF
TRBV7-3	TRBJ2-1	TRBD1	.	TGTGCCAGCAGCCTACCGGGACAGGTCGGAGGAGCCTCTCCTTACAATGAGCAGTTCTTC	CASSLPGQVGGASPYNEQFF
TRBV27	TRBJ2-2	.	once	TGTGCCAGCAGCCCCAGGGGCAGAAACACCGGGGAGCTGTTTTTT	CASSPRGRNTGELFF
TRBV4-2	TRBJ2-1	TRBD2	.	TGTGCCAGCAGCCAAGACGGGACTATCAATGAGCAGTTCTTC	CASSQDGTINEQFF
TRBV19	TRBJ1-1	TRBD1	.	TGTGCCAGTAGTGGACAGGCCCCGAACACTGAAGCTTTCTTT	CASSGQAPNTEAFF
TRBV7-6	TRBJ1-3	.	once	TGTGCCAGCAGCCATTCCGTTGGACACACTGGAAACACCATATATTTT	CASSHSVGHTGNTIYF
TRBV30	TRBJ1-1	TRBD1	.	TGTGCCTGGATAGGAGGACAGGGCACTGAAGCTTTCTTT	CAWIGGQGTEAFF
TRBV4-1	TRBJ2-1	TRBD2	.	TGCGCCAGCGGACTAGCGGGGTTCGGGGAGCAGTTCTTC	CASGLAGFGEQFF
TRBV27	TRBJ1-2	.	.	TGTGCCAGCACACTCCGACCCGGGATGCCCGGCTACACCTTC	CASTLRPGMPGYTF
TRBV29-1	TRBJ2-7	TRBD2	few	TGCAGCGTTGCAGGGACTTCCACGGGAGGCGAGCAGTACTTC	CSVAGTSTGGEQYF
TRBV5-4	TRBJ2-1	TRBD2	.	TGTGCCAGCAGCTTGACCCCGCGGGAGGCCAATGAGCAGTTCTTC	CASSLTPREANEQFF
TRBV7-9	TRBJ1-2	TRBD1	.	TGTGCCAGCAGCTCAAATGTTCGACAGGGAGGCTATGGCTACACCTTC	CASSSNVRQGGYGYTF
TRBV27	TRBJ1-5	TRBD1	.	TGTGCCAGCAGTTTATCAGATCCCAGACAGGGTCACCAGCCCCAGCATTTT	CASSLSDPRQGHQPQHF
TRBV6-1	TRBJ2-7	.	.	TGTGCCAGCAGTGAGCTAGGGGGAGTGCACGAGCAGTACTTC	CASSELGGVHEQYF
TRBV7-9	TRBJ2-1	TRBD1	.	TGTGCCAGCAGCTACGGGACAGATTCCTACAATGAGCAGTTCTTC	CASSYGTDSYNEQFF
TRBV11-1	TRBJ2-5	.	.	TGTGCCAGCAGCTTAGCGCTGTCCTTTGAGGAGACCCAGTACTTC	CASSLALSFEETQYF
TRBV6-6	TRBJ1-2	.	.	TGTGCCAGCAGTTACTCTGCGGGGGGAGACTATGGCTACACCTTC	CASSYSAGGDYGYTF
TRBV5-6	TRBJ2-1	TRBD2	.	TGTGCCAGCAGCCTTACCACTAGCGGGAGGGCCTACAATGAGCAGTTCTTC	CASSLTTSGRAYNEQFF